The present TCR beta chain was sequenced within a study of cytomegalovirus exposure and HLA in healthy donors. Germline CDR1 reads SGDLS; CDR2 reads YYNGEE. Trimming removed 1 base at V and 0 bases at J, with 11 bases between. The CDR3 sequence is 15 residues long. 13 Jbeta primers and 60 Vbeta primers were used for the PCR. Sequenced by immunoSEQ multiplex PCR; TCRdb stores in-frame clones only, minus some. The sample contains roughly 130,000 clones, around 85% of which appear only once. The J gene is TRBJ2-7, the V gene TRBV9; D possibly corresponds to TRBD2 (5 bases). The sequence came from a woman in her forties or fifties in good health and CMV-seropositive. Sequenced: PBMCs. CDR3: CASSVRGMSSYEQYF. The CDR3 DNA follows: TGTGCCAGCAGCGTAAGAGGGATGAGCTCCTACGAGCAGTACTTC.